The entry below describes one T cell receptor beta chain. Authors' data handling: It was from reference gene primer amplification that nucleated cell counts were estimated. Sequenced by immunoSEQ multiplex PCR; TCRdb stores in-frame clones only, minus some. D and trimming come from the DNA, and the V and J calls and clone size come from that table. Of more than 95,000 clones listed, approximately 91% were seen once; the top ten hold approximately 5%. The data derive from a study of blood T cell repertoires in COVID-19. The overall study: The origin of the acute and convalescent COVID-19 samples was the United States, Italy and Spain. The cDNA or gDNA used as material had been derived from T cells, B-cell-depleted T cells, or PBMCs.

CDR3 length equals 14 residues. Per the germline V gene, CDR1 is MNHNY and CDR2 is SVGAGI (reference sequence). V shed 2 bases and J 9 bases; nucleotides not matched to a gene: 9. This TCR derives from a human donor in a cohort sampled during active COVID-19. The chain links TRBV6-6 to TRBJ2-7; 8 bases are shared with TRBD1. The sequenced sample was peripheral blood. The chain's CDR3 is CASSYLDRAGGQYF. The CDR3 bases are TGTGCCAGCAGTTACCTGGACAGGGCGGGTGGGCAGTACTTC.